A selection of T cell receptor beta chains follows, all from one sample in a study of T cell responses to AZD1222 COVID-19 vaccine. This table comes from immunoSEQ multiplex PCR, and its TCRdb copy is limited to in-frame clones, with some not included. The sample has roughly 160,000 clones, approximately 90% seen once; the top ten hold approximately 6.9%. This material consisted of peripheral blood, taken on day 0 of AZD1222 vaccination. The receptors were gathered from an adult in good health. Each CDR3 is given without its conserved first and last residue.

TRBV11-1,ASSQAGEGTYEQY
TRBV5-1,ASSGTDYNSPLH
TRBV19,ASSMQGAGTGELF
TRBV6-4,ASSDSRGGANVLT
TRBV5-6,ASSWGTMGTGELF
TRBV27,ASSLISTGGPGELF
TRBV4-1,ASSQVRVEEQF
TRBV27,ASSLSEGGSAEAF
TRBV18,ASSPPALQETQY
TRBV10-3,AITPDRLFGYT
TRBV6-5,ASLWDRLSYEQY
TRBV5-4,ASSSPPPTDTQY
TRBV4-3,ASSQDLLAAGELF
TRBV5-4,ASSFRDNNSPLH
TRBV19,ASHYRGENQPQH
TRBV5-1,ASSDRDRSMNTEAF
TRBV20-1,SASRGGERNEQF